This T cell receptor beta chain was sequenced for a study of blood T cell repertoires in COVID-19. V was clipped by 5 bases and J by 8 bases; unmatched bases: 7. Germline V lookup: CDR1 SGHRS, CDR2 YFSETQ. The CDR3 extends over 13 amino acids. Per the authors' pipeline: Scientists estimated how many nucleated cells there were by amplifying reference gene primers. Data came from immunoSEQ multiplex PCR; TCRdb stores just in-frame clones and leaves some out. The DNA was the basis for D and trimming; V, J and clone size are from that table. The data show some 270,000 clones, roughly 90% seen once. This TCR derives from a man under 40 with acute or convalescent COVID-19. The V and J genes are TRBV5-1 and TRBJ2-1; TRBD1 matches 7 bases. The sequenced sample was peripheral blood. Here the CDR3 reads CASRLQGIDEQFF. CDR3 in DNA: TGCGCCAGCAGATTACAGGGGATCGATGAGCAGTTCTTC.